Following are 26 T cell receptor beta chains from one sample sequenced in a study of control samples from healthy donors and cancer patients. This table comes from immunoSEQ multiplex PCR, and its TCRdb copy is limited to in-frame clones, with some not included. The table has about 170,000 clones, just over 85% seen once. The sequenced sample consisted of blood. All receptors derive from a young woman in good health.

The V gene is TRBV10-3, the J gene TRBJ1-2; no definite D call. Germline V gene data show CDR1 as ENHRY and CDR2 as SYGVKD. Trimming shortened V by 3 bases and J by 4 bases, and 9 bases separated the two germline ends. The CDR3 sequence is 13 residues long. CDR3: CAISDIQSYGYTF. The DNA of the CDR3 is TGTGCCATCAGTGACATACAAAGCTATGGCTACACCTTC.

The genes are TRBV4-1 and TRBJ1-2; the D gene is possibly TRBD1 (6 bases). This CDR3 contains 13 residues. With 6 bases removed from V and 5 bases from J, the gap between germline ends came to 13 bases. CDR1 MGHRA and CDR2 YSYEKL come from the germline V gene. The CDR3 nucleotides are TGCGCCAGCAGGAAAGAAGGACAGTATGGCTACACCTTC. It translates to CASRKEGQYGYTF.

CDR3 coding DNA: TGCGCCAGCAGCCAAGGAACAGGGGACTATGGCTACACCTTC. This sequence encodes CASSQGTGDYGYTF. This chain links TRBV4-1 with TRBJ1-2; the match to TRBD1 covers 7 bases. V shed 1 base, J shed 3 bases, and the junction held 2 bases outside the gene matches. The germline gives CDR1 MGHRA, CDR2 YSYEKL. The CDR3 has 14 residues.

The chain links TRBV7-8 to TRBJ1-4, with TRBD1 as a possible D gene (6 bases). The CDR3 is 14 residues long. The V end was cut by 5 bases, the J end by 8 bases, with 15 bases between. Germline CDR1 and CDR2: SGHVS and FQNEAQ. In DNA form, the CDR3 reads TGTGCCAGCAGCCCTCTGGGGGCCACCGAAAAACTGTTTTTT. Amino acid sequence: CASSPLGATEKLFF.

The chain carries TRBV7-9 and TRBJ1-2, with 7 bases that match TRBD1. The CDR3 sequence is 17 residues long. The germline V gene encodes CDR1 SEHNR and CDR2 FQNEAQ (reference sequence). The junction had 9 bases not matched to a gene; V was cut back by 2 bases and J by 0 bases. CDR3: CASSLYGEGQANYGYTF. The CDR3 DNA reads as TGTGCCAGCAGCTTATATGGGGAAGGACAGGCTAACTATGGCTACACCTTC.

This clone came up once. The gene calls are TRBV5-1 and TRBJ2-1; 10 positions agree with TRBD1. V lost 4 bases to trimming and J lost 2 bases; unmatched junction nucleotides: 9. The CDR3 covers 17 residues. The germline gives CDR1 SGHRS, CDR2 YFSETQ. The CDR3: CASSPYGTGAPYNEQFF. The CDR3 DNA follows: TGCGCCAGCAGCCCTTACGGGACAGGGGCCCCCTACAATGAGCAGTTCTTC.

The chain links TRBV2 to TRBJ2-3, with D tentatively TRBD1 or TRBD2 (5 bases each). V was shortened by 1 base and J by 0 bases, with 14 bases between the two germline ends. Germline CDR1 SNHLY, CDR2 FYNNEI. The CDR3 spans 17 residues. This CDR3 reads CASSEVFGTYSTDTQYF. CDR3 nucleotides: TGTGCCAGCAGTGAAGTCTTCGGGACGTACAGCACAGATACGCAGTATTTT. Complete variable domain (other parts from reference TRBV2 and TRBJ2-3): EPEVTQTPSHQVTQMGQEVILRCVPISNHLYFYWYRQILGQKVEFLVSFYNNEISEKSEIFDDQFSVERPDGSNFTLKIRSTKLEDSAMYFCASSEVFGTYSTDTQYFGPGTRLTVL.

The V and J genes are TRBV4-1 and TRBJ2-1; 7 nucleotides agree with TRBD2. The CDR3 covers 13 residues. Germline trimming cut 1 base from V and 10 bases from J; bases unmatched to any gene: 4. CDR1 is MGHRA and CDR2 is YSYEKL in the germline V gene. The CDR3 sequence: CASSQARAGEQFF. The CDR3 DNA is TGCGCCAGCAGCCAAGCCCGAGCGGGGGAGCAGTTCTTC.

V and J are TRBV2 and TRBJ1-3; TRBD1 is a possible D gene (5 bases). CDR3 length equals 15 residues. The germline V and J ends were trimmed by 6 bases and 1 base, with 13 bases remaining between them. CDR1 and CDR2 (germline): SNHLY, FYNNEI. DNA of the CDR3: TGTGCCAGCAGCCCGGACATGCCGTCTGGAAACACCATATATTTT. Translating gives CASSPDMPSGNTIYF. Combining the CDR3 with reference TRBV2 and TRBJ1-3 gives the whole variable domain EPEVTQTPSHQVTQMGQEVILRCVPISNHLYFYWYRQILGQKVEFLVSFYNNEISEKSEIFDDQFSVERPDGSNFTLKIRSTKLEDSAMYFCASSPDMPSGNTIYFGEGSWLTVV.

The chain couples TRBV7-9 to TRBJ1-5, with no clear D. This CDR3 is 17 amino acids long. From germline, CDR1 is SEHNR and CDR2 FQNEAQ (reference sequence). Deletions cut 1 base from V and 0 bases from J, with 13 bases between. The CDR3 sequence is CASSLGVGDYSNQPQHF. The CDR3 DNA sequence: TGTGCCAGCAGCTTAGGGGTCGGGGATTATAGCAATCAGCCCCAGCATTTT.

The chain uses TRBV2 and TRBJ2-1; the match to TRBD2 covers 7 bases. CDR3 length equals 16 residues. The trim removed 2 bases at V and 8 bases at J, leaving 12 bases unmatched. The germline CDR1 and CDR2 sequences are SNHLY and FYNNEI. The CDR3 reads CASSERRGEGLYEQFF. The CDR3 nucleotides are TGTGCCAGCAGTGAACGTCGGGGGGAGGGCTTGTATGAGCAGTTCTTC.

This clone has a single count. The CDR3: CASSLGWGQETQYF. CDR3 bases: TGTGCCAGCAGCTTGGGTTGGGGCCAAGAGACCCAGTACTTC. The chain employs TRBV5-4 and TRBJ2-5; D call uncertain. Trimming removed 0 bases at V and 1 base at J, with 7 bases between. This CDR3 is 14 amino acids long. Germline loops: CDR1 SGHNT, CDR2 YYREEE (reference sequence).

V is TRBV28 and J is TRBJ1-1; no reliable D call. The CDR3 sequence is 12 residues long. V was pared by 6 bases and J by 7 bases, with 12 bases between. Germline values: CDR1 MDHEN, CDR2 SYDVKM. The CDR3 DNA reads TGTGCCAGCAGCATATCGGGGATTGAAGCTTTCTTT. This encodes CASSISGIEAFF.

The CDR3 loop reads CASSLSSDGYTF. CDR3 sequence (DNA): TGTGCCAGCAGCTTGTCGTCGGATGGCTACACCTTC. This rearrangement joins TRBV5-6 to TRBJ1-2, with D uncertain. The ends were cut back, 1 base at V and 6 bases at J, with 7 bases in the middle. Germline V lookup: CDR1 SGHDT, CDR2 YYEEEE. This CDR3 has 12 residues.

CDR3 in amino acids: CASSYSMRGGETQYF. For the CDR3, the DNA is TGTGCCAGCAGTTACTCGATGCGGGGAGGAGAGACCCAGTACTTC. The chain recombines TRBV6-5 with TRBJ2-5; possible D gene TRBD2, 6 bases. The germline CDR1 and CDR2 sequences are MNHEY and SVGAGI. This CDR3 comprises 15 residues. Trimming took off 0 bases at V and 4 bases at J, with 12 bases between the two ends.

CDR3 coding DNA: TGTGCCACCAGTGATTCTCTAAAAACCGGGGAGCTGTTTTTT. Protein: CATSDSLKTGELFF. J is TRBJ2-2 and V is TRBV24-1; D remains ambiguous. The CDR3 extends over 14 amino acids. Looked up from germline, CDR1 is KGHDR and CDR2 is SFDVKD. The germline V and J ends were trimmed by 2 bases and 5 bases, with 8 bases remaining between them.

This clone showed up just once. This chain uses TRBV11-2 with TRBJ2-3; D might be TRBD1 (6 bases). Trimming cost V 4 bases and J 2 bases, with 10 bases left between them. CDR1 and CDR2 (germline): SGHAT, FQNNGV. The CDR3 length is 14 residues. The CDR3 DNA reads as TGTGCCAGCAGCTACGGACAGAACACAGATACGCAGTATTTT. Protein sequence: CASSYGQNTDTQYF.

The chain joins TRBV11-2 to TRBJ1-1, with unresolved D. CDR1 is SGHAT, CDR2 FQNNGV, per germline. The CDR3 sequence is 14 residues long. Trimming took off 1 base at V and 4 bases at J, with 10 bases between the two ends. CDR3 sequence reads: CASSLVPGGTEAFF. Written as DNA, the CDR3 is TGTGCCAGCAGCTTAGTCCCAGGCGGCACTGAAGCTTTCTTT.

CDR3 in amino acids: CATKGTDNTGELFF. The DNA for the CDR3 is TGCGCCACAAAGGGAACGGACAACACCGGGGAGCTGTTTTTT. The chain recombines TRBV5-1 with TRBJ2-2, with D hard to call. The CDR3 totals 14 residues. The germline V and J ends were trimmed by 9 bases and 2 bases, with 14 bases remaining between them. The V gene's germline CDR1 is SGHRS and CDR2 YFSETQ.

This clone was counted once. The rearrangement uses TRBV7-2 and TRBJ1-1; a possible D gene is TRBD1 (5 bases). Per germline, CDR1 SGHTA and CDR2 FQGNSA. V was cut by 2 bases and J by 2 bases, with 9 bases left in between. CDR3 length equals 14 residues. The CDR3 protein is CASSLPDRNTEAFF. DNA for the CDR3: TGTGCCAGCAGCTTACCTGACAGAAACACTGAAGCTTTCTTT.

The CDR3 here is CASSHPLTVNYGYTF. CDR3 in DNA: TGTGCCAGCAGCCATCCGTTGACAGTCAACTATGGCTACACCTTC. The chain couples TRBV5-4 to TRBJ1-2, with D possibly TRBD1 on 5 matching bases. V was pared by 4 bases and J by 2 bases, with 15 bases between. This CDR3 is built from 15 residues. Germline CDR1 reads SGHNT; CDR2 reads YYREEE (reference sequence).

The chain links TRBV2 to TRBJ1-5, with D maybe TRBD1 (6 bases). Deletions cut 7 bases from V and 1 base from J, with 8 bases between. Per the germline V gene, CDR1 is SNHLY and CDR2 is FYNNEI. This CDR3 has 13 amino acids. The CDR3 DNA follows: TGTGCCAGCATGGGGACAAGCAATCAGCCCCAGCATTTT. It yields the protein CASMGTSNQPQHF.

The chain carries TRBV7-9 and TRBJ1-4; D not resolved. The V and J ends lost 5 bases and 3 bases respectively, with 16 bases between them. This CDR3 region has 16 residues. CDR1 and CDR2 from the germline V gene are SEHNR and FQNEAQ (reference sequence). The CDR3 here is CASSPKTDLSNEKLFF. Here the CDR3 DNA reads TGTGCCAGCAGCCCAAAGACGGACCTTTCTAATGAAAAACTGTTTTTT.

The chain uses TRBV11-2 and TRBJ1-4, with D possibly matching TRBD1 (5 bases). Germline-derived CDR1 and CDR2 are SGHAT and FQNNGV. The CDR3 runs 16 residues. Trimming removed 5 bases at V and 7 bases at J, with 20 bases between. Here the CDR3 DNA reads TGTGCCAGCAGCGGTGACAGCTCCTCTACCTCTGAAAAACTGTTTTTT. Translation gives CASSGDSSSTSEKLFF.

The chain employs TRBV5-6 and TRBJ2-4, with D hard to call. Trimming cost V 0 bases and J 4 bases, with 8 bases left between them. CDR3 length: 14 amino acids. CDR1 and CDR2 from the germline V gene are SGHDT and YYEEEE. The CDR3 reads CASSLGQLKNIQYF. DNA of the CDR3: TGTGCCAGCAGCTTGGGGCAGTTAAAAAACATTCAGTACTTC.

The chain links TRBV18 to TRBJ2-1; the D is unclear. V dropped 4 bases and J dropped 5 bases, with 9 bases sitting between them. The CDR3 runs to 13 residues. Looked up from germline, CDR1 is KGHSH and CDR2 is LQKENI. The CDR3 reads CASSRAIHNEQFF. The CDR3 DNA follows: TGTGCCAGCTCACGAGCGATCCACAATGAGCAGTTCTTC.